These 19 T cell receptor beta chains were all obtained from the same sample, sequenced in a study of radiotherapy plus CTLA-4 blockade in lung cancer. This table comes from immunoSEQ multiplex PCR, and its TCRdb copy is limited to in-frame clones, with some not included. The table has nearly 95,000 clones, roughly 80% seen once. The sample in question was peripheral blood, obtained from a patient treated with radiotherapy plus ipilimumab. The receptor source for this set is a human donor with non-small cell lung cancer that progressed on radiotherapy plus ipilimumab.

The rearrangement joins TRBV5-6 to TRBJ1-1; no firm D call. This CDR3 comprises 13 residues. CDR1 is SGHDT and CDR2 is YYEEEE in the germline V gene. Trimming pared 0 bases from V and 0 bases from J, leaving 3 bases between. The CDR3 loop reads CASSLVLNTEAFF. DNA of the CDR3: TGTGCCAGCAGCTTGGTGTTGAACACTGAAGCTTTCTTT.

CDR3 in DNA: TGTGCCAGCAGCTTTCCGGACAGGAATGGCTACACCTTC. It yields the protein CASSFPDRNGYTF. This sequence joins TRBV7-9 and TRBJ1-2; 7 bases are shared with TRBD1. CDR1 and CDR2 (germline): SEHNR, FQNEAQ (reference sequence). CDR3 size: 13 residues. The V gene end was trimmed by 3 bases and the J gene end by 6 bases; junction bases not matched to a gene: 4.

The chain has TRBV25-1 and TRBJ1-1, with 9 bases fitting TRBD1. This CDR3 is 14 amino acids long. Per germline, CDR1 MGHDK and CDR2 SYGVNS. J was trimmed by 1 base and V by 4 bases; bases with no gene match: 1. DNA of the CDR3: TGTGCCAGCAGTGGGGACAGGGCGAACACTGAAGCTTTCTTT. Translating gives CASSGDRANTEAFF.

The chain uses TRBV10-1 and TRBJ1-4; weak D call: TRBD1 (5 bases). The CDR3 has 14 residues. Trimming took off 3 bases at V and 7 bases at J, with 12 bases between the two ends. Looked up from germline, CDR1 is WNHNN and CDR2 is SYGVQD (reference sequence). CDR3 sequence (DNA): TGCGCCAGCAGTGATGGGGGATATGGTGAAAAACTGTTTTTT. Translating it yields CASSDGGYGEKLFF.

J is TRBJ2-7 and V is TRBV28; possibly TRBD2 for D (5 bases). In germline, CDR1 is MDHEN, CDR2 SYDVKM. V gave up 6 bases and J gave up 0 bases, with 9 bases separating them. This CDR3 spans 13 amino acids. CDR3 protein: CASRAGGSYEQYF. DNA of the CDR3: TGTGCCAGCAGGGCGGGTGGCTCCTACGAGCAGTACTTC.

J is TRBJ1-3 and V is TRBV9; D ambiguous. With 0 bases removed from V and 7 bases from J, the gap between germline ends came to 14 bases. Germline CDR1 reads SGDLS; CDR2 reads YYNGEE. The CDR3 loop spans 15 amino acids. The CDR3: CASSVDEGSFNTIYF. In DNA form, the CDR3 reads TGTGCCAGCAGCGTAGATGAGGGTTCTTTTAACACCATATATTTT.

CDR3 bases: TGTGCCAGCAGCTTAGGGGGGGCGAGTGGAGGAAACACCATATATTTT. This encodes CASSLGGASGGNTIYF. This chain joins TRBV7-2 and TRBJ1-3, with a weak D call TRBD1 (6 bases). The CDR3 covers 16 residues. V lost 1 base to trimming and J lost 4 bases, with 14 bases between them. The V gene's germline CDR1 is SGHTA and CDR2 FQGNSA.

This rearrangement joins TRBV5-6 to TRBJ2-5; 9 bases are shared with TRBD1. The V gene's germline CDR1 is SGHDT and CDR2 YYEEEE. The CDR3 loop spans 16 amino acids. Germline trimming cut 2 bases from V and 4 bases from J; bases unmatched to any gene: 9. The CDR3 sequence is CASSFSRDRVRETQYF. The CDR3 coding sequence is TGTGCCAGCAGCTTCTCCCGGGACAGGGTTCGAGAGACCCAGTACTTC.

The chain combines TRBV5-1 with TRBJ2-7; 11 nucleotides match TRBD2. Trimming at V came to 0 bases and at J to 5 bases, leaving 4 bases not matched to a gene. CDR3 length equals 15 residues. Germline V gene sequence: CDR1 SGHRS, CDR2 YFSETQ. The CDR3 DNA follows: TGCGCCAGCAGCTTGGCTAGCGGGAGGCCGGACGAGCAGTACGTC. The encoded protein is CASSLASGRPDEQYV.

As DNA, the CDR3 is TGTGCCAGCAGCCAGCGTACGGATGGCTACACCTTC. Protein product: CASSQRTDGYTF. This chain links TRBV5-4 with TRBJ1-2; D not certain. The germline V gene encodes CDR1 SGHNT and CDR2 YYREEE (reference sequence). This CDR3 comprises 12 residues. V was pared by 4 bases and J by 6 bases, with 10 bases between. The full variable domain, in which reference TRBV5-4 and TRBJ1-2 provide the parts outside the CDR3, is ETGVTQSPTHLIKTRGQQVTLRCSSQSGHNTVSWYQQALGQGPQFIFQYYREEENGRGNFPPRFSGLQFPNYSSELNVNALELDDSALYLCASSQRTDGYTFGSGTRLTVV.

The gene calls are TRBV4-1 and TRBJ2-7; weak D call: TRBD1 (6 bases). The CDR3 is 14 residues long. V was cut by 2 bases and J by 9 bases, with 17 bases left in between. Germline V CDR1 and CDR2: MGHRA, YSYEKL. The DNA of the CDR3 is TGCGCCAGCAGCCAACGGGACAAAATCTCCGGGCAGTACTTC. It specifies CASSQRDKISGQYF.

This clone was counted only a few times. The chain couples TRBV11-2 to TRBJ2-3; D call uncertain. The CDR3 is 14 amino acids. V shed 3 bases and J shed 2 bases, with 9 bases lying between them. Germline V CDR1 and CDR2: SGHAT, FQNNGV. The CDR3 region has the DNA TGTGCCAGCAGCTTGAGTGCCCACACAGATACGCAGTATTTT. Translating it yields CASSLSAHTDTQYF.

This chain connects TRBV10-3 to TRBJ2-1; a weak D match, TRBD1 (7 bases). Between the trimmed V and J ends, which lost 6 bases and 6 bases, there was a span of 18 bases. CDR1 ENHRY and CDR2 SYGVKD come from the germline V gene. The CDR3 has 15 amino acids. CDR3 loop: CAISPRGAGTNEQFF. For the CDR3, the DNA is TGTGCCATCAGCCCCAGGGGGGCGGGAACCAATGAGCAGTTCTTC.

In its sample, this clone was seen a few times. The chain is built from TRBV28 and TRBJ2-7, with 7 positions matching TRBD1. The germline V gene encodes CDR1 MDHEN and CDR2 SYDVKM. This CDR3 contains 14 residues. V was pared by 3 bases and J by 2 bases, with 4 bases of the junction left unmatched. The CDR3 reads CASSLGQPPYEQYV. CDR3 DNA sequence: TGTGCCAGCAGTTTGGGACAGCCCCCCTACGAGCAGTACGTC.

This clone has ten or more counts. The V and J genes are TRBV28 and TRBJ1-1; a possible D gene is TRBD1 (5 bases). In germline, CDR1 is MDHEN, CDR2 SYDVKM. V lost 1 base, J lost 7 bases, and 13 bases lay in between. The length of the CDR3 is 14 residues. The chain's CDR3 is CASSLSRGKNEAFF. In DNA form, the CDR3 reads TGTGCCAGCAGTTTATCTCGGGGGAAGAATGAAGCTTTCTTT.

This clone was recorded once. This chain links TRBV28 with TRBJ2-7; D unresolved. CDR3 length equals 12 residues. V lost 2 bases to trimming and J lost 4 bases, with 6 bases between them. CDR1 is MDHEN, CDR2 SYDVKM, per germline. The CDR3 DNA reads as TGTGCCAGCAGTTTAGAAGGATACGAGCAGTACTTC. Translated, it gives CASSLEGYEQYF.

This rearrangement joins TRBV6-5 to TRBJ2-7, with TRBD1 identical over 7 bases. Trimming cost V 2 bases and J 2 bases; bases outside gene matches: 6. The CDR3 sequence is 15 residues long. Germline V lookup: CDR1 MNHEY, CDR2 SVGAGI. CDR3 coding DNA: TGTGCCAGCAGTTACAGGACAGGACAGCCCTACGAGCAGTACTTC. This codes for CASSYRTGQPYEQYF.

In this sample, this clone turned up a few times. CDR3 amino acids: CASSQERTENYGYTF. The CDR3 nucleotides read TGTGCCAGCAGCCAAGAAAGAACAGAAAACTATGGCTACACCTTC. This chain links TRBV4-2 with TRBJ1-2, with D hard to call. Germline V lookup: CDR1 LGHNA, CDR2 YNFKEQ. The CDR3 consists of 15 residues. The V end lost 0 bases, the J end lost 2 bases, and 10 bases lay between the germline ends.

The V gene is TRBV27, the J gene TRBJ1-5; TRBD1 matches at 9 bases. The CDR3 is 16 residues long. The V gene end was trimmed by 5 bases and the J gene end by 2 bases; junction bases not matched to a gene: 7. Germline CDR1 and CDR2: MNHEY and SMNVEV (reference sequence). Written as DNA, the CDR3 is TGTGCCAGCAGTCCCACGACAGGGGGGCGCAATCAGCCCCAGCATTTT. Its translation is CASSPTTGGRNQPQHF.